This entry features one T cell receptor (beta chain) sequence. These data are taken from a study of control samples from healthy donors and cancer patients. TCRdb keeps only in-frame clones here, not all; method: immunoSEQ multiplex PCR. The repertoire holds approximately 110,000 clones, with more than 85% as singletons. CDR1 is MNHEY and CDR2 is SVGEGT in the germline V gene. The CDR3 runs 13 residues. Between the trimmed V and J ends, which lost 1 base and 4 bases, there was a span of 5 bases. The sequence was obtained from a woman under 30 in good health. This chain connects TRBV6-2 or TRBV6-3 to TRBJ1-5; D is undetermined. The sequencing sample was made of blood. CDR3 sequence (DNA): TGTGCCAGCAGTTACTTGCTAAATCAGCCCCAGCATTTT. Its translation: CASSYLLNQPQHF.